The rows below give T cell receptor beta chains drawn from one sample of a study of OX40 agonist ivuxolimab in advanced cancers. This table comes from immunoSEQ multiplex PCR, and its TCRdb copy is limited to in-frame clones, with some not included. The repertoire includes about 61,000 clones, roughly 85% of them detected once, and under 0.65% sits in the top ten. The sample here was CD4+ or CD8+ T cells sorted from blood, taken in a trial of the OX40 agonist ivuxolimab. These receptors were taken from an adult with an advanced solid tumor such as melanoma, head and neck, liver or kidney cancer. The CDR3 runs from the conserved cysteine through the conserved F or W. The order of the fields is V gene, J gene, D gene, clone size, CDR3 length, CDR3 protein, CDR3 DNA. D genes are given only for firm matches. Size tells how often a clone was seen (once, few, many) or the class of an expanded clone, and some rows leave it out.

v_gene: TRBV5-1
j_gene: TRBJ2-3
d_gene: TRBD1
abundance: NA
len: 14
CDR3aa: CASGRTGASDTQYF
CDR3nt: TGCGCCAGCGGGCGGACAGGGGCTTCAGATACGCAGTATTTT

v_gene: TRBV11-2
j_gene: TRBJ2-3
d_gene: NA
abundance: NA
len: 15
CDR3aa: CASRPWGGHTDTQYF
CDR3nt: TGTGCCAGCAGGCCCTGGGGAGGACACACAGATACGCAGTATTTT

v_gene: TRBV19
j_gene: TRBJ2-1
d_gene: TRBD2
abundance: NA
len: 19
CDR3aa: CASSSRWGQGGRPYNEQFF
CDR3nt: TGTGCCAGTAGTTCCCGTTGGGGGCAGGGCGGGAGGCCATATAATGAGCAGTTCTTC

v_gene: TRBV5-6
j_gene: TRBJ1-2
d_gene: NA
abundance: once
len: 11
CDR3aa: CASSLRGRGTF
CDR3nt: TGTGCCAGCAGTCTGCGCGGCAGGGGCACCTTC

v_gene: TRBV7-2
j_gene: TRBJ2-1
d_gene: NA
abundance: NA
len: 17
CDR3aa: CASSSQSRQSSYNEQFF
CDR3nt: TGTGCCAGCAGCTCCCAGAGTCGGCAAAGCTCCTACAATGAGCAGTTCTTC

v_gene: TRBV5-4
j_gene: TRBJ2-1
d_gene: NA
abundance: NA
len: 15
CDR3aa: CASSSRRSSYNEQFF
CDR3nt: TGTGCCAGCAGTTCTCGTAGGAGCTCCTACAATGAGCAGTTCTTC

v_gene: TRBV28
j_gene: TRBJ1-6
d_gene: NA
abundance: NA
len: 16
CDR3aa: CASYPRTANYNSPLHF
CDR3nt: TGTGCCAGCTATCCAAGGACAGCCAACTATAATTCACCCCTCCACTTT

v_gene: TRBV6-1
j_gene: TRBJ1-4
d_gene: NA
abundance: NA
len: 15
CDR3aa: CASSEFRNRNEKLFF
CDR3nt: TGTGCCAGCAGTGAATTCCGGAACCGGAATGAAAAACTGTTTTTT

v_gene: TRBV7-8
j_gene: TRBJ1-5
d_gene: TRBD1
abundance: NA
len: 15
CDR3aa: CASSLRQGGDQPQHF
CDR3nt: TGTGCCAGCAGCTTAAGGCAGGGGGGCGATCAGCCCCAGCATTTT

v_gene: TRBV9
j_gene: TRBJ2-3
d_gene: NA
abundance: NA
len: 14
CDR3aa: CASSRLHSTDTQYF
CDR3nt: TGTGCCAGCAGCCGCCTCCATAGCACAGATACGCAGTATTTT

v_gene: TRBV19
j_gene: TRBJ1-2
d_gene: NA
abundance: few
len: 11
CDR3aa: CASSRGYGYTF
CDR3nt: TGTGCCAGTAGTCGGGGCTATGGCTACACCTTC

v_gene: TRBV30
j_gene: TRBJ1-2
d_gene: NA
abundance: NA
len: 16
CDR3aa: CAWRTAGTAFRHGYTF
CDR3nt: TGTGCCTGGAGGACCGCCGGAACAGCTTTTAGACATGGCTACACCTTC

v_gene: TRBV28
j_gene: TRBJ1-4
d_gene: TRBD1
abundance: NA
len: 14
CDR3aa: CASSTRGRDEKLFF
CDR3nt: TGTGCCAGCAGTACCAGGGGGAGGGATGAAAAACTGTTTTTT

v_gene: TRBV9
j_gene: TRBJ2-6
d_gene: TRBD1
abundance: NA
len: 17
CDR3aa: CASSGRDRVSGANVLTF
CDR3nt: TGTGCCAGCAGCGGACGGGACAGGGTATCTGGGGCCAACGTCCTGACTTTC

v_gene: TRBV10-1
j_gene: TRBJ2-3
d_gene: TRBD2
abundance: few
len: 17
CDR3aa: CASSETGTSGSLDTQYF
CDR3nt: TGCGCCAGCAGTGAAACCGGGACTAGCGGGAGTCTAGATACGCAGTATTTT

v_gene: TRBV6-6
j_gene: TRBJ1-5
d_gene: TRBD1
abundance: NA
len: 14
CDR3aa: CASTPGQGRQPQHF
CDR3nt: TGTGCCAGCACTCCGGGACAGGGCCGTCAGCCCCAGCATTTT

v_gene: TRBV4-2
j_gene: TRBJ1-2
d_gene: NA
abundance: once
len: 15
CDR3aa: CASSQDPGTNYGYTF
CDR3nt: TGTGCCAGCAGCCAAGATCCGGGAACTAACTATGGCTACACCTTC

v_gene: TRBV7-2
j_gene: TRBJ1-1
d_gene: NA
abundance: NA
len: 15
CDR3aa: CASSPSRGRDTEAFF
CDR3nt: TGTGCCAGCAGCCCCAGTAGGGGTCGGGACACTGAAGCTTTCTTT

v_gene: TRBV28
j_gene: TRBJ2-7
d_gene: NA
abundance: NA
len: 13
CDR3aa: CAHATGPSYEQYF
CDR3nt: TGTGCCCATGCGACAGGCCCCTCCTACGAGCAGTACTTC

v_gene: TRBV7-6
j_gene: TRBJ2-5
d_gene: TRBD2
abundance: NA
len: 17
CDR3aa: CASSLASLAGGQETQYF
CDR3nt: TGTGCCAGCAGCTTAGCGTCCCTAGCGGGAGGACAAGAGACCCAGTACTTC

v_gene: TRBV28
j_gene: TRBJ2-3
d_gene: TRBD2
abundance: NA
len: 14
CDR3aa: CASWPGLAGGTQYF
CDR3nt: TGTGCCAGCTGGCCGGGACTAGCGGGAGGTACGCAGTATTTT

v_gene: TRBV6-1
j_gene: TRBJ1-2
d_gene: TRBD1
abundance: NA
len: 15
CDR3aa: CASSGSGTGNYGYTF
CDR3nt: TGTGCCAGCAGTGGGTCCGGGACAGGGAACTATGGCTACACCTTC

v_gene: TRBV19
j_gene: TRBJ1-1
d_gene: TRBD1
abundance: NA
len: 15
CDR3aa: CASSAQGQPNTEAFF
CDR3nt: TGTGCCAGTAGTGCACAGGGACAGCCGAACACTGAAGCTTTCTTT

v_gene: TRBV5-8
j_gene: TRBJ2-5
d_gene: TRBD1
abundance: NA
len: 18
CDR3aa: CASSRGFLRKGGKKTQYF
CDR3nt: TGTGCCAGCAGTCGCGGATTCCTTAGGAAAGGGGGCAAAAAGACCCAGTACTTC

v_gene: TRBV14
j_gene: TRBJ1-5
d_gene: TRBD1
abundance: NA
len: 18
CDR3aa: CASSHPGQGLSGYQPQHF
CDR3nt: TGTGCCAGCAGCCACCCGGGACAGGGTCTCAGTGGATATCAGCCCCAGCATTTT

v_gene: TRBV19
j_gene: TRBJ2-1
d_gene: NA
abundance: few
len: 15
CDR3aa: CASSIRGSGANEQFF
CDR3nt: TGTGCCAGTAGTATAAGAGGGTCTGGGGCGAATGAGCAGTTCTTC

v_gene: TRBV19
j_gene: TRBJ2-3
d_gene: NA
abundance: once
len: 14
CDR3aa: CASSIGQSTDTQYF
CDR3nt: TGTGCCAGTAGTATTGGACAGAGCACAGATACGCAGTATTTT

v_gene: TRBV11-2
j_gene: TRBJ2-1
d_gene: TRBD2
abundance: few
len: 18
CDR3aa: CASSPGTSGRWSYNEQFF
CDR3nt: TGTGCCAGCAGCCCCGGGACTAGCGGGAGATGGTCCTACAATGAGCAGTTCTTC

v_gene: TRBV2
j_gene: TRBJ1-5
d_gene: NA
abundance: NA
len: 13
CDR3aa: CASMQAQNQPQHF
CDR3nt: TGTGCCAGCATGCAGGCACAAAATCAGCCCCAGCATTTT

v_gene: TRBV2
j_gene: TRBJ2-3
d_gene: NA
abundance: NA
len: 14
CDR3aa: CASSSSPGTDTQYF
CDR3nt: TGTGCCAGCAGTTCTTCCCCAGGCACAGATACGCAGTATTTT

v_gene: TRBV4-1
j_gene: TRBJ2-2
d_gene: NA
abundance: NA
len: 19
CDR3aa: CASSQRGLVERWGAGELFF
CDR3nt: TGCGCCAGCAGCCAACGGGGGCTAGTGGAGCGCTGGGGTGCCGGGGAGCTGTTTTTT

v_gene: TRBV6-6
j_gene: TRBJ2-5
d_gene: TRBD2
abundance: NA
len: 13
CDR3aa: CASIRGDQETQYF
CDR3nt: TGTGCCAGCATACGGGGGGACCAAGAGACCCAGTACTTC

v_gene: TRBV6-8
j_gene: TRBJ1-1
d_gene: NA
abundance: NA
len: 12
CDR3aa: CASRTGMSEAFF
CDR3nt: TGTGCCAGCAGAACTGGGATGAGTGAAGCTTTCTTT

v_gene: TRBV19
j_gene: TRBJ1-2
d_gene: TRBD1
abundance: few
len: 13
CDR3aa: CASSIGQGFGYTF
CDR3nt: TGTGCCAGTAGCATCGGACAGGGCTTTGGCTACACCTTC

v_gene: TRBV15
j_gene: TRBJ2-7
d_gene: TRBD2
abundance: NA
len: 18
CDR3aa: CATSRDRGLAGGPYEQYF
CDR3nt: TGTGCCACCAGCAGAGATAGAGGACTAGCGGGAGGTCCCTACGAGCAGTACTTC

v_gene: TRBV19
j_gene: TRBJ2-6
d_gene: NA
abundance: NA
len: 17
CDR3aa: CASRQLGSMRGANVLTF
CDR3nt: TGTGCCAGTAGGCAGTTGGGCTCAATGAGAGGGGCCAACGTCCTGACTTTC

v_gene: TRBV7-6
j_gene: TRBJ2-1
d_gene: TRBD2
abundance: NA
len: 15
CDR3aa: CASSFSGSSYNEQFF
CDR3nt: TGTGCCAGCAGCTTTAGCGGGAGTTCCTACAATGAGCAGTTCTTC

v_gene: TRBV7-3
j_gene: TRBJ2-2
d_gene: TRBD1
abundance: few
len: 17
CDR3aa: CASSPSPDRGRGGELFF
CDR3nt: TGTGCCAGCAGCCCAAGCCCGGACAGGGGGCGGGGTGGGGAGCTGTTTTTT

v_gene: TRBV19
j_gene: TRBJ2-1
d_gene: NA
abundance: NA
len: 12
CDR3aa: CASNNLGGEQFF
CDR3nt: TGTGCCAGTAATAACCTCGGGGGTGAGCAGTTCTTC

v_gene: TRBV5-5
j_gene: TRBJ1-1
d_gene: TRBD1
abundance: NA
len: 14
CDR3aa: CASSLATGAVVAFF
CDR3nt: TGTGCCAGCAGCTTGGCCACAGGGGCCGTGGTAGCTTTCTTT

v_gene: TRBV12-1
j_gene: TRBJ1-2
d_gene: NA
abundance: NA
len: 15
CDR3aa: CASNRDFRGNYGYTF
CDR3nt: TGTGCCAGCAACCGTGATTTCAGGGGGAACTATGGCTACACCTTC

v_gene: TRBV7-6
j_gene: TRBJ2-5
d_gene: NA
abundance: NA
len: 12
CDR3aa: CASSPNTGTQYF
CDR3nt: TGTGCCAGCAGCCCTAACACGGGAACCCAGTACTTC

v_gene: TRBV11-2
j_gene: TRBJ2-5
d_gene: NA
abundance: few
len: 13
CDR3aa: CASSLAGSETQYF
CDR3nt: TGTGCCAGCAGCTTAGCAGGGTCCGAGACCCAGTACTTC

v_gene: TRBV29-1
j_gene: TRBJ2-7
d_gene: NA
abundance: once
len: 14
CDR3aa: CSVKQGNERYEQYF
CDR3nt: TGCAGCGTGAAACAGGGAAATGAGAGATACGAGCAGTACTTC

v_gene: TRBV6-1
j_gene: TRBJ1-5
d_gene: NA
abundance: NA
len: 20
CDR3aa: CASSDLPGGQRRYSNQPQHF
CDR3nt: TGTGCCAGCAGTGACCTCCCCGGAGGGCAGCGCAGATATAGCAATCAGCCCCAGCATTTT

v_gene: TRBV2
j_gene: TRBJ2-7
d_gene: TRBD2
abundance: NA
len: 14
CDR3aa: CASSERLGGNEQYF
CDR3nt: TGTGCCAGCAGTGAAAGGTTGGGGGGGAACGAGCAGTACTTC

v_gene: TRBV6-5
j_gene: TRBJ2-3
d_gene: NA
abundance: NA
len: 15
CDR3aa: CASTRRSAPQDTQYF
CDR3nt: TGTGCCAGCACCCGACGATCCGCCCCCCAGGATACGCAGTATTTT

v_gene: TRBV4-1
j_gene: TRBJ2-5
d_gene: TRBD2
abundance: NA
len: 17
CDR3aa: CASSQRGGLAGQETQYF
CDR3nt: TGCGCCAGCAGCCAAAGGGGGGGACTAGCGGGACAAGAGACCCAGTACTTC

v_gene: TRBV2
j_gene: TRBJ2-5
d_gene: NA
abundance: once
len: 13
CDR3aa: CASSGRGMETQYF
CDR3nt: TGTGCCAGCAGTGGGCGAGGTATGGAGACCCAGTACTTC

v_gene: TRBV4-3
j_gene: TRBJ2-3
d_gene: TRBD2
abundance: NA
len: 16
CDR3aa: CASSQGLAGLTDTQYF
CDR3nt: TGCGCCAGCAGCCAGGGACTAGCGGGACTCACAGATACGCAGTATTTT

v_gene: TRBV7-2
j_gene: TRBJ1-2
d_gene: NA
abundance: NA
len: 18
CDR3aa: CASSLRVNGAEGGYGYTF
CDR3nt: TGTGCCAGCAGCTTAAGGGTAAACGGGGCCGAGGGCGGATATGGCTACACCTTC

v_gene: TRBV5-4
j_gene: TRBJ2-2
d_gene: NA
abundance: NA
len: 16
CDR3aa: CASSLELGRGSGELFF
CDR3nt: TGTGCCAGCAGCTTGGAATTGGGCAGGGGCTCCGGGGAGCTGTTTTTT

v_gene: TRBV11-3
j_gene: TRBJ2-1
d_gene: NA
abundance: NA
len: 15
CDR3aa: CASSSHPQARDEQFF
CDR3nt: TGTGCCAGCAGCTCCCACCCACAGGCCAGGGATGAGCAGTTCTTC

v_gene: TRBV5-1
j_gene: TRBJ2-7
d_gene: NA
abundance: few
len: 15
CDR3aa: CASSLEGRGIYEQYF
CDR3nt: TGCGCCAGCAGCTTGGAGGGACGGGGAATCTACGAGCAGTACTTC

v_gene: TRBV10-3
j_gene: TRBJ2-5
d_gene: NA
abundance: NA
len: 13
CDR3aa: CASRGEGQETQYF
CDR3nt: TGTGCCAGCAGGGGGGAGGGACAAGAGACCCAGTACTTC